Shown below are 23 T cell receptor beta chains from a single sample sequenced in a study of blood T cell repertoires in COVID-19 (TCRdb year 2020). The protocol used for the library was the immunoSEQ multiplex PCR assay. TCRdb's version of the immuneACCESS table is confined to in-frame rearrangements and falls short of the full clone set. An unresolved V gene accounts for under half of the shortfall where checked; the remainder is of unknown origin. Within this sample are around 220,000 clones, with roughly 87% of them counted one time only. About 6% of the sample is held by the ten biggest clonotypes. The source material was PBMCs or T cells enriched from blood (not recorded which). Receptors originate from a woman in her twenties or thirties with acute COVID-19.

CDR3 DNA: TGTGCCAGTAAGGACGGGAACTCTGGAAACACCATATATTTT. It codes for CASKDGNSGNTIYF. This rearrangement joins TRBV19 to TRBJ1-3; D unresolved. The V end was cut by 7 bases, the J end by 0 bases, with 10 bases between. Germline V gene data show CDR1 as LNHDA and CDR2 as SQIVND (reference sequence). CDR3 size: 14 residues.

This rearrangement joins TRBV10-3 to TRBJ2-1, with 11 positions matching TRBD2. The CDR3 is 14 amino acids. V was pared by 7 bases and J by 9 bases, with 8 bases of the junction left unmatched. The germline V gene has CDR1 ENHRY and CDR2 SYGVKD. The CDR3 nucleotides read TGTGCCATCACTTCACTAGCGGGAGTGGGTGAGCAGTTCTTC. The encoded protein is CAITSLAGVGEQFF.

This clone was seen once. V usage is TRBV28 and J usage is TRBJ2-7, with TRBD2 identical over 10 bases. The CDR3 covers 15 residues. The V gene's germline CDR1 is MDHEN and CDR2 SYDVKM. V was pared by 6 bases and J by 2 bases, with 7 bases of the junction left unmatched. The CDR3 loop reads CASSPSGRETYEQYF. The CDR3 DNA is TGTGCCAGCAGCCCTAGCGGGAGAGAGACCTACGAGCAGTACTTC.

This chain connects TRBV10-2 to TRBJ1-1; D gene uncertain. The V and J ends lost 10 bases and 4 bases respectively, with 10 bases between them. Germline-derived CDR1 and CDR2 are WSHSY and SAAADI. The length of the CDR3 is 11 residues. The CDR3 sequence is CATTTGTEAFF. The CDR3 bases are TGCGCCACCACCACGGGCACTGAAGCTTTCTTT.

This rearrangement joins TRBV6-5 to TRBJ1-6; D is undetermined. The V gene's germline CDR1 is MNHEY and CDR2 SVGAGI. This CDR3 contains 16 residues. V was shortened by 0 bases and J by 9 bases, with 15 bases between the two germline ends. In DNA form, the CDR3 reads TGTGCCAGCAGTTACTCGTTCCGTCTAGAAATTTCACCCCTCCACTTT. Translating gives CASSYSFRLEISPLHF.

The rearrangement uses TRBV9 and TRBJ2-3; the match to TRBD2 covers 8 bases. CDR1 SGDLS and CDR2 YYNGEE come from the germline V gene. Trimming cost V 2 bases and J 5 bases; bases outside gene matches: 7. The CDR3 sequence is 15 residues long. The DNA of the CDR3 is TGTGCCAGCAGCGTCTTCGCGGGAGGTCTAGATACGCAGTATTTT. Translating gives CASSVFAGGLDTQYF.

This rearrangement joins TRBV20-1 to TRBJ2-3; the match to TRBD1 covers 10 bases. Per germline, CDR1 DFQATT and CDR2 SNEGSKA (reference sequence). This CDR3 region has 16 residues. The V and J ends lost 3 bases and 3 bases, in that order; junction bases with no gene match: 9. The CDR3 region has the DNA TGCAGTGCTAGTCCAATTCCGGGACAGGGGACAGATACGCAGTATTTT. It codes for CSASPIPGQGTDTQYF.

The rearrangement links TRBV20-1 to TRBJ2-7; TRBD2 agrees at 11 bases. Trimming cost V 3 bases and J 0 bases; bases outside gene matches: 7. In germline, CDR1 is DFQATT, CDR2 SNEGSKA (reference sequence). The CDR3 consists of 16 residues. The CDR3 reads CSASATLAGASYEQYF. In DNA, the CDR3 is TGCAGTGCTAGTGCTACACTAGCGGGAGCCTCCTACGAGCAGTACTTC.

This clone was detected only a few times. This chain links TRBV27 with TRBJ2-7, with TRBD1 as a possible D gene (6 bases). This CDR3 region has 15 residues. V gave up 6 bases and J gave up 4 bases, with 19 bases separating them. The germline gives CDR1 MNHEY, CDR2 SMNVEV (reference sequence). CDR3: CASSRGAGVVYEQYF. CDR3 nucleotides: TGTGCCAGCAGCCGGGGTGCAGGGGTTGTGTACGAGCAGTACTTC.

This chain connects TRBV3-1 (or the pseudogene TRBV3-2) to TRBJ1-2; the match to TRBD1 covers 8 bases. This CDR3 is 16 amino acids long. V gave up 3 bases and J gave up 3 bases; unmatched junction bases: 9. Germline CDR1 is LGHDT and CDR2 is YNNKEL (reference sequence). CDR3 protein: CASSHPKDRVHYGYTF. For the CDR3, the DNA is TGTGCCAGCAGCCATCCCAAGGACAGGGTCCACTATGGCTACACCTTC.

This sequence joins TRBV4-3 and TRBJ1-3; tentatively, D is TRBD1 (5 bases). There are 17 residues in the CDR3. Trimming removed 0 bases at V and 0 bases at J, with 12 bases between. The V gene's germline CDR1 is LGHNA and CDR2 YSLEER. The CDR3 sequence is CASSQEISGVSGNTIYF. The CDR3 DNA reads TGCGCCAGCAGCCAAGAGATCTCGGGGGTCTCTGGAAACACCATATATTTT.

CDR3 amino acids: CASSRTGAYEQYF. CDR3 in DNA: TGTGCCAGTAGTAGGACAGGGGCCTACGAGCAGTACTTC. The chain has TRBV19 and TRBJ2-7, with 9 bases aligning to TRBD1. V was pared by 4 bases and J by 2 bases, with 0 bases of the junction left unmatched. Looked up from germline, CDR1 is LNHDA and CDR2 is SQIVND (reference sequence). The CDR3 runs 13 residues.

J is TRBJ1-6 and V is TRBV6-4; 9 positions agree with TRBD1. CDR1 and CDR2 from the germline V gene are MRHNA and SNTAGT. V shed 2 bases and J 4 bases; nucleotides not matched to a gene: 6. There are 17 residues in the CDR3. CDR3 residues: CASSDGDREGYNSPLHF. For the CDR3, the DNA is TGTGCCAGCAGTGACGGGGACAGGGAAGGGTATAATTCACCCCTCCACTTT.

V is TRBV15 and J is TRBJ2-2; TRBD1 matches 7 bases. Germline lookup yields CDR1 LNHNV and CDR2 YYDKDF (reference sequence). Trimming removed 2 bases from V and 1 base from J; junction bases left unmatched: 1. The CDR3 runs to 15 residues. The DNA for the CDR3 is TGTGCCACCAGCAGATACAGGGGGAACACCGGGGAGCTGTTTTTT. Translation gives CATSRYRGNTGELFF.

The chain's CDR3 is CASSLSQTGPGEQYF. The DNA for the CDR3 is TGTGCCAGCAGTTTATCCCAGACAGGGCCCGGCGAGCAGTACTTC. The chain couples TRBV27 to TRBJ2-7, with TRBD1 matching over 7 bases. Looked up from germline, CDR1 is MNHEY and CDR2 is SMNVEV (reference sequence). CDR3 length: 15 amino acids. The trim removed 0 bases at V and 6 bases at J, leaving 8 bases unmatched.

This clone was recorded only once. The CDR3 DNA reads TGTGCCTGGAGTGTAGGAGCGGGGCTACAAGAGACCCAGTACTTC. Amino acids: CAWSVGAGLQETQYF. V is TRBV30 and J is TRBJ2-5, with 7 bases matching TRBD2. Germline-derived CDR1 and CDR2 are GTSNPN and SVGIG (reference sequence). Trimming took 0 bases from V and 2 from J; bases not matched to a gene: 6. The length of the CDR3 is 15 residues. Full variable domain (missing parts from reference TRBV30 and TRBJ2-5): SQTIHQWPATLVQPVGSPLSLECTVEGTSNPNLYWYRQAAGRGLQLLFYSVGIGQISSEVPQNLSASRPQDRQFILSSKKLLLSDSGFYLCAWSVGAGLQETQYFGPGTRLLVL.

The V gene is TRBV6-5, the J gene TRBJ2-1; no firm D call. The germline V and J ends were trimmed by 6 bases and 6 bases, with 15 bases remaining between them. The CDR3 has 14 residues. CDR1 MNHEY and CDR2 SVGAGI come from the germline V gene. The CDR3 DNA follows: TGTGCCAGCAGCCAAGCTCCGGGTGGCAATGAGCAGTTCTTC. As protein: CASSQAPGGNEQFF.

The chain employs TRBV11-2 and TRBJ1-1; possibly TRBD1 for D (5 bases). The CDR3 contains 14 residues. Germline CDR1 and CDR2: SGHAT and FQNNGV. V was trimmed by 7 bases and J by 7 bases, leaving 19 bases between them. As DNA, the CDR3 is TGTGCCAGCATTCGTCAAGCAGGGAACGGTGAAGCTTTCTTT. Amino acids: CASIRQAGNGEAFF.

This clone was seen a single time. Other DNA sequences in this sample translate to the same CDR3. The rearrangement joins TRBV24-1 to TRBJ1-5; D not certain. Trimming shortened V by 1 base and J by 4 bases, and 7 bases separated the two germline ends. CDR1 and CDR2 (germline): KGHDR, SFDVKD. This CDR3 is 14 amino acids long. The CDR3 is CATSDFSLNQPQHF. CDR3 nucleotides: TGTGCCACCAGTGATTTTAGTCTAAATCAGCCCCAGCATTTT.

The rearrangement uses TRBV6-5 and TRBJ1-5; 7 bases are shared with TRBD1. V lost 7 bases and J lost 6; bases outside the gene matches: 3. CDR1 and CDR2 (germline): MNHEY, SVGAGI. The CDR3 loop spans 12 amino acids. CDR3 residues: CASKYRGQPQHF. CDR3 coding DNA: TGTGCCAGCAAGTACAGGGGTCAGCCCCAGCATTTT.

The rearrangement uses TRBV7-9 and TRBJ1-2; 7 bases match TRBD1. V shed 5 bases and J 3 bases; nucleotides not matched to a gene: 9. Per the germline V gene, CDR1 is SEHNR and CDR2 is FQNEAQ (reference sequence). This CDR3 spans 15 amino acids. CDR3 in amino acids: CASSLGTDWHYGYTF. As DNA, the CDR3 is TGTGCCAGCAGCCTCGGGACAGATTGGCACTATGGCTACACCTTC.

This chain links TRBV5-1 with TRBJ1-3; no clear D gene. Trimming took 2 bases from V and 0 from J, leaving 9 bases between them. There are 15 residues in the CDR3. The V gene's germline CDR1 is SGHRS and CDR2 YFSETQ. CDR3 sequence reads: CASSLDTRSGNTIYF. The CDR3 region has the DNA TGCGCCAGCAGCTTAGACACCCGCTCTGGAAACACCATATATTTT. Complete variable domain (other parts from reference TRBV5-1 and TRBJ1-3): KAGVTQTPRYLIKTRGQQVTLSCSPISGHRSVSWYQQTPGQGLQFLFEYFSETQRNKGNFPGRFSGRQFSNSRSEMNVSTLELGDSALYLCASSLDTRSGNTIYFGEGSWLTVV.

The CDR3 bases are TGCGCCAGCAGCACGACTAGCTCCTACGAGCAGTACTTC. Its translation is CASSTTSSYEQYF. The chain links TRBV4-1 to TRBJ2-7; maybe TRBD2 (6 bases). V was clipped by 5 bases and J by 0 bases, with 8 bases between them. Germline loops: CDR1 MGHRA, CDR2 YSYEKL. The CDR3 runs 13 residues.